This is a list of T cell receptor beta chains from one sample in a study of shared clonotypes between healthy human individuals. The repertoire was sequenced with immunoSEQ multiplex PCR; TCRdb's copy has only in-frame clones and lacks some. The profile shows around 2,000,000 clones, 85% to 95% of them singletons. The material sequenced was naive CD8+ T cells sorted from blood. The receptor source for this set is a man aged 18 to 29 in good health. The CDR3 runs from the conserved cysteine through the conserved F or W. Each record gives: V gene, D gene, J gene, CDR3 length, clone size, CDR3 DNA, CDR3 protein. The D gene is left open where the match is weak. Clone size appears in some rows only: once, few, many, or a class for an expanded clone.

>TRBV7-2|.|TRBJ2-3|15|.
TGTGCCAGCAGCTCCATTACGAGGGGTACAGATACGCAGTATTTT
CASSSITRGTDTQYF
>TRBV27|.|TRBJ2-2|14|few
TGTGCCAGCAAGGACGGAATGAACACCGGGGAGCTGTTTTTT
CASKDGMNTGELFF
>TRBV2|.|TRBJ1-2|12|once
TGTGCCAGCAGTTCAACGAGACGGGGCTACACCTTC
CASSSTRRGYTF
>TRBV11-2|TRBD2|TRBJ2-1|15|.
TGTGCCAGCAGCTTTACTAGCGGGCTATACAATGAGCAGTTCTTC
CASSFTSGLYNEQFF
>TRBV7-8|.|TRBJ1-1|15|.
TGTGCCAGCAGTTGGGAGCGGACAGTAAACACTGAAGCTTTCTTT
CASSWERTVNTEAFF
>TRBV19|TRBD1|TRBJ1-5|15|.
TGTGCCAGTAGTCCCGGGACAGGGACCAATCAGCCCCAGCATTTT
CASSPGTGTNQPQHF
>TRBV28|TRBD1|TRBJ1-4|14|.
TGTGCCAGCAGTTTACAGGGGGCGGGTGAAAAACTGTTTTTT
CASSLQGAGEKLFF
>TRBV6-5|TRBD1|TRBJ1-2|15|.
TGTGCCAGCAGCCATTACCAGGGGGGTCAAGATGGCTACACCTTC
CASSHYQGGQDGYTF
>TRBV27|TRBD1|TRBJ1-1|14|.
TGTGCCAGCGGACCGACAGGGGGATGGACTGAAGCTTTCTTT
CASGPTGGWTEAFF
>TRBV10-2|TRBD2|TRBJ2-7|16|.
TGCGCCAGTAGGGTAACTGGAGCGGGAGCCGACTACGAGCAGTACTTC
CASRVTGAGADYEQYF
>TRBV5-4|TRBD1|TRBJ2-7|14|once
TGTGCCAGCAGCTTATGGGACAGGGGTTACGAGCAGTACTTC
CASSLWDRGYEQYF
>TRBV15|TRBD1|TRBJ2-7|15|.
TGTGCCACCAGCAGGGGGACAGGGGATACCTACGAGCAGTACTTC
CATSRGTGDTYEQYF
>TRBV6-6|TRBD1|TRBJ1-6|14|.
TGTGCCAGCCACGCAGGGGGTCCTAATTCACCCCTCCACTTT
CASHAGGPNSPLHF
>TRBV13|.|TRBJ2-3|14|.
TGTGCCAGCAGCTTAGAATCAGCGACAGATACGCAGTATTTT
CASSLESATDTQYF
>TRBV9|.|TRBJ1-1|15|.
TGTGCCAGCAGCGCCCTCGGGACGGGGGAAACTGAAGCTTTCTTT
CASSALGTGETEAFF
>TRBV7-9|.|TRBJ2-5|13|.
TGTGCCAGCAGCCCGGCCCTAGGAGAGACCCAGTACTTC
CASSPALGETQYF
>TRBV2|.|TRBJ2-7|11|once
TGTGCCAGCCGGACAGATCACGAGCAGTACTTC
CASRTDHEQYF
>TRBV19|.|TRBJ1-1|14|.
TGTGCCAGTACCCAATGGGGGGGCGGCACTGAAGCTTTCTTT
CASTQWGGGTEAFF
>TRBV27|TRBD2|TRBJ2-3|17|.
TGTGCCAGCAGTTTATGGGCTAGCGGGATCCGGACAGATACGCAGTATTTT
CASSLWASGIRTDTQYF
>TRBV2|.|TRBJ2-1|12|.
TGTGCCAGCAGGACTAGTTTCTATGAGCAGTTCTTC
CASRTSFYEQFF
>TRBV4-1|.|TRBJ2-7|15|.
TGCGCCAGCAGCCCAGAAGCGGGTTACCCCTACGAGCAGTACTTC
CASSPEAGYPYEQYF
>TRBV5-4|TRBD1|TRBJ1-2|15|.
TGTGCCAGCAGCTTCCCCGGGACAGGGAACTATGGCTACACCTTC
CASSFPGTGNYGYTF
>TRBV7-7|.|TRBJ1-2|14|once
TGTGCTAGCAGTTTCCGACAGGACCCCTATGGCTACACCTTC
CASSFRQDPYGYTF
>TRBV29-1|.|TRBJ2-7|13|once
TGCAGCGTTGAAGGCAGGGGGGAATACGAGCAGTACTTC
CSVEGRGEYEQYF
>TRBV11-2|.|TRBJ2-1|17|.
TGTGCCAGCAGCTTACCTTCGGCGGGGGCATCCTACAATGAGCAGTTCTTC
CASSLPSAGASYNEQFF
>TRBV5-6|TRBD1|TRBJ1-1|18|.
TGTGCCAGCAGCTCGGACAGGGGCCACACACAGAGGAACACTGAAGCTTTCTTT
CASSSDRGHTQRNTEAFF
>TRBV5-6|TRBD2|TRBJ2-7|14|.
TGTGCCAGCAGCTTGGGGACTAGCGGGCTCGAGCAGTACTTC
CASSLGTSGLEQYF
>TRBV6-5|TRBD1|TRBJ1-1|13|.
TGTGCCAGCAGAACACAGGGGGTTACTGAAGCTTTCTTT
CASRTQGVTEAFF
>TRBV7-2|.|TRBJ2-1|14|.
TGTGCCAGCAGCTTAGGGGACTTTTTGAATGAGCAGTTCTTC
CASSLGDFLNEQFF
>TRBV5-8|.|TRBJ2-5|11|once
TGTGCCGGAGACGACGGCCTGACCCAGTACTTC
CAGDDGLTQYF
>TRBV4-3|TRBD1|TRBJ2-7|14|.
TGCGCCAGCAGCCGAGGGGACAGCTCCTACGAGCAGTACTTC
CASSRGDSSYEQYF
>TRBV27|.|TRBJ2-3|14|.
TGTGCCAGCCAGGGACTGCAATTCACAGATACGCAGTATTTT
CASQGLQFTDTQYF
>TRBV5-1|.|TRBJ2-7|13|few
TGCGCCAGCAGCCCCGACCACTCCTACGAGCAGTACTTC
CASSPDHSYEQYF
>TRBV19|.|TRBJ2-1|17|.
TGTGCCAGTAGTACCGTGGGGGGTGTTAAGGCATCCAATGAGCAGTTCTTC
CASSTVGGVKASNEQFF
>TRBV6-1|TRBD1|TRBJ2-5|17|.
TGTGCCAGCAGTGAAGCGTTATGGACAGGGGACCCAGAGACCCAGTACTTC
CASSEALWTGDPETQYF
>TRBV13|.|TRBJ2-5|14|.
TGTGCCAGCAGCTTAGAGAGGATCCAAGAGACCCAGTACTTC
CASSLERIQETQYF
>TRBV7-2|.|TRBJ1-5|15|.
TGTGCCAGCAGCTTAGAGCTGGCCCCAAATCAGCCCCAGCATTTT
CASSLELAPNQPQHF